This TCR beta chain was recorded in a study of shared clonotypes between healthy human individuals. Broader study findings: A handful of donors shared around 5% of their naive CD4 clonotypes.

As to this clone: The antigen is unknown.

This table comes from immunoSEQ multiplex PCR, and its TCRdb copy is limited to in-frame clones, with some not included. The sample records approximately 1.5 million clones, roughly 98.5% being singletons. CDR3 size: 15 residues. The V gene's germline CDR1 is SGHTA and CDR2 FQGNSA. Trimming took off 3 bases at V and 5 bases at J, with 14 bases between the two ends. The receptor was derived from a man aged 25 to 45 in good health. This chain links TRBV7-2 with TRBJ1-5, with no clear D. Material for sequencing was naive CD4+ T cells sorted from blood. Subset in this sample: CD45RA+ positively selected. CDR3 loop: CASSFDSAGHQPQHF. The CDR3 region has the DNA TGTGCCAGCAGCTTTGATAGCGCAGGACATCAGCCCCAGCATTTT.